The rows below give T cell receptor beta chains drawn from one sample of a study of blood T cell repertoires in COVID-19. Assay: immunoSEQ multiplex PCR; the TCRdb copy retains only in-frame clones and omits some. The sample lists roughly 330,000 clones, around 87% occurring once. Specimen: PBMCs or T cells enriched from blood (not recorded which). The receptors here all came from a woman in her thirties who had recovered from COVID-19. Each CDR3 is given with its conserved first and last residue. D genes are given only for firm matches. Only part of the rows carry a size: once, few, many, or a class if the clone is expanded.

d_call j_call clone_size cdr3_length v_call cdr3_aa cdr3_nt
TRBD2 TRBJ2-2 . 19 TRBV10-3 CAISSRATSGGADAGELFF TGTGCCATCAGTTCCCGGGCGACTAGCGGGGGGGCCGACGCCGGGGAGCTGTTTTTT
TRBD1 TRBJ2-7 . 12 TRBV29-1 CSVEETGYEQYF TGCAGCGTTGAAGAGACAGGGTACGAGCAGTACTTC
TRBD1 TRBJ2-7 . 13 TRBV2 CAGRRQGAYEQYF TGTGCCGGGCGCAGACAGGGTGCCTACGAGCAGTACTTC
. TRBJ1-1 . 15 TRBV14 CASSPRGTPSAEAFF TGTGCCAGCAGCCCAAGGGGCACGCCGAGCGCTGAAGCTTTCTTT
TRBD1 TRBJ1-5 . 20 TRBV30 CAWSGYRGQGALVSNQPQHF TGTGCCTGGAGTGGTTATAGGGGACAGGGGGCTCTGGTTAGCAATCAGCCCCAGCATTTT
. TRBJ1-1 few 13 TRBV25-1 CASARVVATEAFF TGTGCCAGCGCCAGGGTGGTAGCCACTGAAGCTTTCTTT
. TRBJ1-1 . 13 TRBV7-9 CASSPQESTEAFF TGTGCCAGCAGCCCGCAGGAATCTACTGAAGCTTTCTTT
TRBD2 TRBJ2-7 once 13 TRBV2 CASSGLADYEQYF TGTGCCAGCAGTGGGCTAGCGGATTACGAGCAGTACTTC
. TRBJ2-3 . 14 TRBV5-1 CASSLERVTDTQYF TGCGCCAGCAGCTTGGAGCGGGTCACAGATACGCAGTATTTT
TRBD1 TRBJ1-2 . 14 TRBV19 CASRSGTGGAGYTF TGTGCCAGTAGATCCGGGACAGGGGGCGCCGGCTACACCTTC
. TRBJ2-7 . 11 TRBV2 CASSERGEQYF TGTGCCAGCAGTGAAAGGGGGGAGCAGTACTTC
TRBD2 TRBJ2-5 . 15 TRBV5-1 CASSFGASGQETQYF TGCGCCAGCAGCTTTGGGGCTAGCGGCCAAGAGACCCAGTACTTC
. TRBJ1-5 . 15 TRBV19 CASSILPTGNQPQHF TGTGCCAGTAGTATACTCCCTACAGGGAATCAGCCCCAGCATTTT
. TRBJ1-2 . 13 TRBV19 CASRGATHYGYTF TGTGCCAGTCGCGGCGCAACCCACTATGGCTACACCTTC
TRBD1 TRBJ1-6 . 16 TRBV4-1 CASSQGNRGLSSPLHF TGCGCCAGCAGCCAAGGAAACAGGGGCCTATCCTCACCCCTCCACTTT
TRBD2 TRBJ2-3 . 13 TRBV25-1 CASTRGGLDTQYF TGTGCCAGCACGCGGGGGGGATTAGATACGCAGTATTTT
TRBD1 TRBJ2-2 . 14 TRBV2 CASRTGTGTGELFF TGTGCCAGCAGGACCGGGACAGGCACCGGGGAGCTGTTTTTT
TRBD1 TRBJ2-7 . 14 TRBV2 CASRDGTVSYEQYF TGTGCCAGCCGGGATGGGACAGTCTCCTACGAGCAGTACTTC
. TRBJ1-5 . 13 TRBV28 CASSLGGTQAQHF TGTGCCAGCAGTTTAGGAGGGACCCAAGCCCAGCATTTT
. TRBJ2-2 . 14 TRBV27 CASSLWGGAGELFF TGTGCCAGCAGTTTGTGGGGGGGCGCCGGGGAGCTGTTTTTT
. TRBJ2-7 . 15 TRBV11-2 CASSLDRQGLYEQYF TGTGCCAGCAGCTTAGACCGTCAGGGGCTCTACGAGCAGTACTTC
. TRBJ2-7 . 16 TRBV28 CASSLHIAALTYEQYF TGTGCCAGCAGCTTGCATATAGCGGCTTTAACCTACGAGCAGTACTTC
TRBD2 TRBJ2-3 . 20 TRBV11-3 CASSLDPAGAPVDFTDTQYF TGTGCCAGCAGCTTAGACCCAGCGGGGGCACCTGTGGACTTCACAGATACGCAGTATTTT
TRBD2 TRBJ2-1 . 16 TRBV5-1 CASSLELAGGYNEQFF TGCGCCAGCAGCTTGGAGTTAGCGGGGGGTTACAATGAGCAGTTCTTC
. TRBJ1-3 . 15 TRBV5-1 CASSLGQFSGNTIYF TGCGCCAGCAGCTTGGGACAGTTCTCTGGAAACACCATATATTTT